This T cell receptor beta chain was profiled in a study of T cells in Graves' hyperthyroidism and ophthalmopathy. As regards this clonotype: One end of the junction varies from germline; a read error may be responsible.

The CDR3 totals 16 residues. In germline, CDR1 is SGHRS, CDR2 YFSETQ. TCR beta CDR3 region amplification was performed from RNA transcripts. The primer set for the first-round RT-PCR of the TCR CDR3 was HTBI. TCRdb ran MiXCR on the multiplex PCR reads and lists one entry per CDR3 protein. The table shows just over 550,000 distinct CDR3 sequences, with 46% occurring only once. The clonotype comes from a woman between 18 and 30 years old with Graves' hyperthyroidism. What was sequenced was peripheral blood or thyroid tissue (not recorded which). The V gene is TRBV5-1, the J gene TRBJ2-5; no firm D call. In DNA form, the CDR3 reads TGCGCCAGCAGCCAAACGTCCGGGTGGGTCCAAGAGACCCACTACTTC. Protein: CASSQTSGWVQETHYF.